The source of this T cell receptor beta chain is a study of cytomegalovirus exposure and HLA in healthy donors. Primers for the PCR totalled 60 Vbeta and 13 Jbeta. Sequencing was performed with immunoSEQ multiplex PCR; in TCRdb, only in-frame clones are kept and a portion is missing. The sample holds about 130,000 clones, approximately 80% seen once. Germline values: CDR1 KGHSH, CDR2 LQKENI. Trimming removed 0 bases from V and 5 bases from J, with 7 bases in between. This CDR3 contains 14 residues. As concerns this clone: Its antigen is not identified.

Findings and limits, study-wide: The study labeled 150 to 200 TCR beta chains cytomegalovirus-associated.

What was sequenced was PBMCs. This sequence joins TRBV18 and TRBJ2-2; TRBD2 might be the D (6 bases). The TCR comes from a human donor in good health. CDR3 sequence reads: CASSPPGRTGELFF. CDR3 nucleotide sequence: TGTGCCAGCTCACCACCGGGGAGGACCGGGGAGCTGTTTTTT.